This T cell receptor beta chain was captured in a study of cytomegalovirus exposure and HLA in healthy donors. Notes on the study in general: Researchers counted over 150 TCR beta chains as cytomegalovirus-associated.

Germline V gene sequence: CDR1 MNHEY, CDR2 SMNVEV (reference sequence). The CDR3 contains 17 residues. The junction had 9 bases not matched to a gene; V was cut back by 3 bases and J by 3 bases. PCR used 60 Vbeta primers and 13 Jbeta primers. TCRdb's copy holds only in-frame clones and misses some; the assay was immunoSEQ multiplex PCR. The sample has some 200,000 clones, approximately 81% seen once. In its sample, this clone was seen once. Its antigen is unidentified. Source material: PBMCs. This clonotype originated in a man aged 50 to 59 in good health and CMV-seronegative. This chain uses TRBV27 with TRBJ2-7; 12 bases align to TRBD2. The CDR3 region has the DNA TGTGCCAGCAGTTTCTTGGCCTCGGGACTAGCGGGCTACGAGCAGTACTTC. Its protein product is CASSFLASGLAGYEQYF.